This T cell receptor beta chain derives from a study of beta chain features in type 1 diabetes. Study-wide points: Type 1 diabetes patients had moderately but significantly shorter TCRB CDR3s in all four CD4+ subsets. Equally in patients and controls, shorter templates might have been favored by PCR.

Every isolated RNA sample was fully reverse transcribed, so sequencing captured expressed TCRB transcripts. Here immunoSEQ multiplex PCR was the method, and the copy in TCRdb shows in-frame clones only, minus some. Of roughly 260,000 clones detected, around 21% appear once; the ten largest clones hold around 0.03%. This CDR3 is 15 amino acids long. The germline V gene has CDR1 MDHEN and CDR2 SYDVKM. Trimming cost V 1 base and J 5 bases; bases outside gene matches: 2. Notes on this clone: The antigen remains unidentified.

Stem cell-like memory, regulatory, central memory and naive CD4+ cells were sorted via CD45RO/CCR7/CD25/CD127/CD95/CD27. The authors obtained over 95% purity in all sorted populations. The TCR comes from a middle-aged woman with type 1 diabetes. The chain is built from TRBV28 and TRBJ1-4, with TRBD1 matching over 9 bases. Input material: naive CD4+ T cells from blood. DNA for the CDR3: TGTGCCAGCAGTTTATCGACAGGGGGGAATGAAAAACTGTTTTTT. Translating it yields CASSLSTGGNEKLFF.